The 9 T cell receptor beta chains below were found in one sample sequenced in a study of beta chain features in type 1 diabetes. Sequenced material consisted of expressed TCRB transcripts (all of the isolated RNA was reverse transcribed). Profiling relied on immunoSEQ multiplex PCR, and the TCRdb table lists in-frame clones only, not all of them. The sample lists fewer than 150,000 clones; 6.9% were seen once. The sample comprised central memory CD4+ T cells from blood. The receptor set was obtained from a woman under 40 in good health.

This clone was recorded many times. The chain is built from TRBV7-3 and TRBJ1-1, with D unclear. CDR1 and CDR2 (germline): SGHTA, FQGTGA. Between the trimmed V and J ends, which lost 1 base and 3 bases, there was a span of 12 bases. CDR3 size: 15 residues. CDR3 in amino acids: CASSLNGGMDTEAFF. CDR3 nucleotides: TGTGCCAGCAGCTTAAACGGAGGAATGGACACTGAAGCTTTCTTT.

The table lists this clone with a few counts. J is TRBJ2-5 and V is TRBV6-5; 8 nucleotides match TRBD2. The CDR3 is 15 amino acids. V shed 5 bases and J 1 base; nucleotides not matched to a gene: 6. Germline CDR1 is MNHEY and CDR2 is SVGAGI. CDR3 region: CASSRAGVTQETQYF. Here the CDR3 DNA reads TGTGCCAGCAGTCGAGCGGGAGTGACCCAAGAGACCCAGTACTTC.

This clone was detected many times. The chain is built from TRBV9 and TRBJ2-1; 7 bases match TRBD2. From germline, CDR1 is SGDLS and CDR2 YYNGEE. The CDR3 is made up of 17 amino acids. Unmatched junction bases numbered 12, after V lost 1 base and J lost 5 bases. The CDR3 nucleotides are TGTGCCAGCAGCGTACCAAGAGGACTAGGTAGTGACAATGAGCAGTTCTTC. It codes for CASSVPRGLGSDNEQFF.

This clone was detected a few times. This sequence joins TRBV9 and TRBJ2-5, with 12 bases matching TRBD2. J lost 2 bases, V lost 4 bases, and 3 bases had no gene match. CDR3 size: 15 residues. Germline V gene data show CDR1 as SGDLS and CDR2 as YYNGEE. CDR3 region: CASSLGTSGQETQYF. Here the CDR3 DNA reads TGTGCCAGCAGCCTAGGGACTAGCGGGCAAGAGACCCAGTACTTC.

This clone has only a few counts. The chain employs TRBV9 and TRBJ2-5, with 11 bases fitting TRBD2. Germline V lookup: CDR1 SGDLS, CDR2 YYNGEE. This CDR3 is built from 16 residues. V shed 4 bases, J shed 0 bases, and the junction held 5 bases outside the gene matches. CDR3 DNA sequence: TGTGCCAGCAGCCGGCAGGGACTAGCGGACCAAGAGACCCAGTACTTC. It yields the protein CASSRQGLADQETQYF.

The chain carries TRBV30 and TRBJ2-7, with D possibly matching TRBD2 (5 bases). Germline CDR1 and CDR2: GTSNPN and SVGIG (reference sequence). The CDR3 has 13 residues. Trimming took 1 base from V and 2 from J, leaving 9 bases between them. Here the CDR3 DNA reads TGTGCCTGGAGTGGAGCGGATCCCTACGAGCAGTACTTC. Amino acids: CAWSGADPYEQYF.

This clone turned up a few times. The rearrangement joins TRBV7-3 to TRBJ2-1, with D perhaps matching TRBD1 (6 bases). Germline V gives CDR1 SGHTA, CDR2 FQGTGA. V gave up 5 bases and J gave up 7 bases, with 15 bases separating them. This CDR3 has 14 residues. The CDR3 spells CASSPVSTGNEQFF. DNA of the CDR3: TGTGCCAGCAGCCCAGTATCGACAGGAAATGAGCAGTTCTTC.

The table lists this clone with a few counts. This chain joins TRBV18 and TRBJ2-7; D is unclear. The germline V and J ends were trimmed by 3 bases and 6 bases, with 15 bases remaining between them. This CDR3 comprises 14 residues. The V gene's germline CDR1 is KGHSH and CDR2 LQKENI. The CDR3 DNA is TGTGCCAGCTCACCTCTCGGTACTCGAGGCGAGCAGTACTTC. Protein product: CASSPLGTRGEQYF.

The V call is TRBV28, the J call TRBJ1-3; D perhaps matches TRBD1 (6 bases). The CDR3 has 15 amino acids. Germline V gene data show CDR1 as MDHEN and CDR2 as SYDVKM. Between the trimmed V and J ends, which lost 4 bases and 1 base, there was a span of 11 bases. The CDR3 sequence: CASSSQGSSGNTIYF. The CDR3 bases are TGTGCCAGCAGTTCACAGGGCTCGTCTGGAAACACCATATATTTT.